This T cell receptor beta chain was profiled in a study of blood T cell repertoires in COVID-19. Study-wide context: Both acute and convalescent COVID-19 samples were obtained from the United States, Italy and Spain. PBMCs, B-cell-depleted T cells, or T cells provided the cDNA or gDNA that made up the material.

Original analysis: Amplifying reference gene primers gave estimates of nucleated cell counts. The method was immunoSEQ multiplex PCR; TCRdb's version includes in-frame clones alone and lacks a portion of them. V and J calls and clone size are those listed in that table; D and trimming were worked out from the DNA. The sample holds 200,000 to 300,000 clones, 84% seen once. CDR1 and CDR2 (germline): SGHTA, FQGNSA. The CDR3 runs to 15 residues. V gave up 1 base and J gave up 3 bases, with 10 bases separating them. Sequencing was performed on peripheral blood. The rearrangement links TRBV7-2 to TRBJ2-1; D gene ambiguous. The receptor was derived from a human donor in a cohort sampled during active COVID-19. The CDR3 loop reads CASSLGPRVYNEQFF. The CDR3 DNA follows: TGTGCCAGCAGCTTAGGCCCCCGCGTCTACAATGAGCAGTTCTTC.